What follows is one TCR beta chain and its context. These data come from a study of blood T cell repertoires in COVID-19. Across the whole study: Both acute and convalescent COVID-19 samples were obtained from the United States, Italy and Spain. The analysed material was cDNA or gDNA that came from T cells, B-cell-depleted T cells, or PBMCs.

The CDR3 covers 14 residues. V was clipped by 3 bases and J by 2 bases; unmatched bases: 2. Germline V gene lookup returns CDR1 SGHRS and CDR2 YFSETQ. Original handling: Amplified reference gene primers provided the basis for estimating nucleated cell counts. Sequencing was performed with immunoSEQ multiplex PCR; in TCRdb, only in-frame clones are kept and a portion is missing. V, J and clone size are taken as reported in that table, and D and trimming were inferred from the DNA itself. The sample records some 120,000 clones, around nine tenths being singletons. The TCR was taken from a woman aged 45-65 years with acute or convalescent COVID-19. The material sequenced was peripheral blood. The chain carries TRBV5-1 and TRBJ2-3, with 8 bases that match TRBD1. The CDR3 region is CASSWTGITDTQYF. The CDR3 DNA sequence: TGCGCCAGCAGCTGGACAGGGATCACAGATACGCAGTATTTT.